This TCR beta chain emerged from a study of T cells in Graves' hyperthyroidism and ophthalmopathy. What was amplified from RNA transcripts were TCR beta CDR3 regions. When the TCR CDR3 underwent first-round RT-PCR, the HTBI primer set was used. TCRdb re-called the multiplex PCR reads with MiXCR, one entry per CDR3 protein. This sample carries fewer than 650,000 distinct CDR3 sequences, 46% of them seen once, and the ten largest clones take 35% to 50%. This CDR3 has 15 amino acids. Trimming stripped 5 bases from V and 5 bases from J, with 19 bases between. Germline V lookup: CDR1 SGHVS, CDR2 FNYEAQ. The specimen was peripheral blood or thyroid tissue (not recorded which). V and J are TRBV7-6 and TRBJ2-7, with D maybe TRBD2 (6 bases). This sequence originates from an adult woman with Graves' disease, either hyperthyroidism or ophthalmopathy (not recorded which). CDR3 sequence reads: CASSLTLASRHEQYF. CDR3 nucleotide sequence: TGTGCCAGCAGCCTCACACTAGCCTCGCGTCACGAGCAGTACTTC.